These 10 T cell receptor beta chains share one sample of origin, sequenced in a study of cytotoxic CD8 clonotypes in ibrutinib-treated CLL. Sequencing was performed with immunoSEQ multiplex PCR; in TCRdb, only in-frame clones are kept and a portion is missing. The sample holds about 27,000 clones, about three quarters seen once. The starting material was PBMCs, obtained after 24 months of ibrutinib treatment. The receptors stem from a human donor with chronic lymphocytic leukemia.

This chain uses TRBV19 with TRBJ2-3; D is perhaps TRBD1 (6 bases). The CDR3 runs 14 residues. The V gene's germline CDR1 is LNHDA and CDR2 SQIVND (reference sequence). Deletions cut 4 bases from V and 2 bases from J, with 10 bases between. The CDR3 DNA reads as TGTGCCAGTAGTAACGGACAGTACACAGATACGCAGTATTTT. This codes for CASSNGQYTDTQYF.

The gene calls are TRBV28 and TRBJ2-1; TRBD2 agrees at 8 bases. Germline loops: CDR1 MDHEN, CDR2 SYDVKM. The junction had 10 bases not matched to a gene; V was cut back by 5 bases and J by 7 bases. This CDR3 spans 15 amino acids. CDR3 residues: CASSQTGRGGNEQFF. The CDR3 DNA reads as TGTGCCAGCAGTCAAACAGGACGCGGGGGGAATGAGCAGTTCTTC. The entire variable domain, with the rest obtained from reference TRBV28 and TRBJ2-1, is as follows: DVKVTQSSRYLVKRTGEKVFLECVQDMDHENMFWYRQDPGLGLRLIYFSYDVKMKEKGDIPEGYSVSREKKERFSLILESASTNQTSMYLCASSQTGRGGNEQFFGPGTRLTVL.

V gene TRBV28 combines with J gene TRBJ2-3; D uncertain. CDR1 MDHEN and CDR2 SYDVKM come from the germline V gene. The CDR3 contains 14 residues. The V end lost 5 bases, the J end lost 0 bases, and 9 bases lay between the germline ends. DNA of the CDR3: TGTGCCAGCAGTCTGAAGGCGAGCACAGATACGCAGTATTTT. This codes for CASSLKASTDTQYF.

This clone was seen once. The chain has TRBV5-1 and TRBJ1-1, with 7 bases fitting TRBD1. Germline CDR1 SGHRS, CDR2 YFSETQ. V lost 3 bases to trimming and J lost 6 bases; unmatched junction nucleotides: 5. The CDR3 runs to 13 residues. CDR3 residues: CASSYQGVSEAFF. Written as DNA, the CDR3 is TGCGCCAGCAGCTATCAGGGGGTATCTGAAGCTTTCTTT.

This clone was detected once. The chain uses TRBV12-5 and TRBJ2-7; D ambiguous. The germline CDR1 and CDR2 sequences are LGHNT and FRNRAP. The V and J ends lost 5 bases and 0 bases respectively, with 8 bases between them. The CDR3 contains 13 residues. The CDR3 DNA follows: TGTGCTAGTGGTCCCCCCGGCTCCTACGAGCAGTACTTC. Protein: CASGPPGSYEQYF.

The CDR3 loop is CASSSVLAGGYNEQFF. The CDR3 coding sequence is TGTGCCAGCAGCTCCGTGCTAGCGGGGGGCTACAATGAGCAGTTCTTC. J is TRBJ2-1 and V is TRBV7-8; 11 bases match TRBD2. The CDR3 spans 16 residues. From germline, CDR1 is SGHVS and CDR2 FQNEAQ. V dropped 4 bases and J dropped 3; count of bases not matched to a gene: 5.

In this sample, this clone turned up a few times. This sequence joins TRBV7-3 and TRBJ2-1; D unresolved. This CDR3 has 13 residues. V was cut by 2 bases and J by 9 bases, with 11 bases left in between. The germline V gene encodes CDR1 SGHTA and CDR2 FQGTGA. The CDR3, as DNA: TGTGCCAGCAGCTTAGGACCCAAAGTTGAGCAGTTCTTC. It yields the protein CASSLGPKVEQFF.

Only a few counts were recorded for this clone. The chain employs TRBV7-9 and TRBJ1-4; D is unclear. Germline-derived CDR1 and CDR2 are SEHNR and FQNEAQ (reference sequence). The V end was cut by 4 bases, the J end by 6 bases, with 15 bases between. The CDR3 is 15 amino acids. CDR3 bases: TGTGCCAGCAGCTACAAGGGTGGCGGCCATGAAAAACTGTTTTTT. The encoded protein is CASSYKGGGHEKLFF. Complete variable domain (other parts from reference TRBV7-9 and TRBJ1-4): DTGVSQNPRHKITKRGQNVTFRCDPISEHNRLYWYRQTLGQGPEFLTYFQNEAQLEKSRLLSDRFSAERPKGSFSTLEIQRTEQGDSAMYLCASSYKGGGHEKLFFGSGTQLSVL.

The V and J genes are TRBV5-1 and TRBJ2-5; no definite D call. Germline assignment: CDR1 SGHRS and CDR2 YFSETQ. V shed 1 base and J shed 2 bases, with 6 bases lying between them. CDR3 length: 13 amino acids. CDR3 nucleotide sequence: TGCGCCAGCAGCTTGCCCGGGCAAGAGACCCAGTACTTC. This encodes CASSLPGQETQYF.

The rearrangement links TRBV7-9 to TRBJ1-1; unclear D gene. The CDR3 has 13 residues. Trimming cost V 6 bases and J 2 bases, with 10 bases left between them. Germline CDR1 is SEHNR and CDR2 is FQNEAQ (reference sequence). This CDR3 is CASSESSNTEAFF. The CDR3, as DNA: TGTGCCAGCAGTGAGTCTAGTAACACTGAAGCTTTCTTT.